The 29 T cell receptor beta chains presented below share a single source sample, sequenced in a study of PD-1 blockade in classical Hodgkin lymphoma. Some clones are missing from TCRdb's copy, which holds only in-frame ones; the method was immunoSEQ multiplex PCR. This repertoire shows 43,000 or so clones, about 77% found once; its top ten account for around a third. Time point meaning: cycle 4 day 1 (C4D1), after 6 weeks of nivolumab. Every patient experienced relapse after autologous stem cell transplantation, and brentuximab vedotin exposure varied. The sequencing here drew on peripheral blood mononuclear cells (PBMCs), taken before the fourth cycle of nivolumab. The receptors come from a human donor with classical Hodgkin lymphoma.

V and J are TRBV10-3 and TRBJ2-7; D might be TRBD2 (5 bases). Trimming cost V 6 bases and J 2 bases, with 11 bases left between them. The CDR3 is made up of 13 amino acids. Germline values: CDR1 ENHRY, CDR2 SYGVKD. The CDR3 bases are TGTGCCATCAGATCCGGGGTGCCCTACGAGCAGTACTTC. This gives the protein CAIRSGVPYEQYF.

The chain has TRBV28 and TRBJ1-5; 7 nucleotides match TRBD1. The CDR3 spans 17 residues. Trimming cost V 6 bases and J 5 bases; bases outside gene matches: 16. Germline assignment: CDR1 MDHEN and CDR2 SYDVKM. CDR3 in DNA: TGTGCCAGCAGGCTTACAGGGGATGGGGCGTTTTATCAGCCCCAGCATTTT. Its protein product is CASRLTGDGAFYQPQHF.

The table lists this clone with a count of one. The chain carries TRBV19 and TRBJ2-5, with D tentatively TRBD1 (6 bases). Trimming took 4 bases from V and 4 from J, leaving 10 bases between them. The CDR3 runs to 13 residues. Germline V gene lookup returns CDR1 LNHDA and CDR2 SQIVND (reference sequence). CDR3 protein: CASSRVGGETQYF. The CDR3, as DNA: TGTGCCAGTAGTAGGGTAGGGGGAGAGACCCAGTACTTC.

This clone occurred once. The chain employs TRBV6-5 and TRBJ2-5; D may correspond to TRBD1 or TRBD2 (6 bases each). The CDR3 length is 12 residues. V was cut by 11 bases and J by 1 base, with 11 bases left in between. Looked up from germline, CDR1 is MNHEY and CDR2 is SVGAGI. In DNA form, the CDR3 reads TGTGCCGGAGGAGGGGGCCAAGAGACCCAGTACTTC. Protein product: CAGGGGQETQYF.

J is TRBJ1-2 and V is TRBV28; 9 bases are a match to TRBD1. The CDR3 runs 16 residues. Germline V lookup: CDR1 MDHEN, CDR2 SYDVKM. After removal of 6 bases from V and 4 bases from J, the junction contained 12 bases not matched to a gene. This CDR3 reads CASSLSVGQGAYGYTF. As DNA, the CDR3 is TGTGCCAGCAGCCTATCCGTGGGACAGGGAGCCTATGGCTACACCTTC.

This clone was picked up one time. The V gene is TRBV5-1, the J gene TRBJ2-3, with 10 bases fitting TRBD2. Germline CDR1 reads SGHRS; CDR2 reads YFSETQ. The CDR3 loop spans 16 amino acids. The V and J ends lost 2 bases and 4 bases, in that order; junction bases with no gene match: 7. The DNA of the CDR3 is TGCGCCAGCAGCTTTTTTAGCGGGGGGTTCCCAGATACGCAGTATTTT. The encoded protein is CASSFFSGGFPDTQYF.

The rearrangement links TRBV19 to TRBJ2-7, with no clear D. The CDR3 has 14 residues. Trimming shortened V by 2 bases and J by 7 bases, and 15 bases separated the two germline ends. Germline V gene data show CDR1 as LNHDA and CDR2 as SQIVND (reference sequence). CDR3 amino acids: CASSINGIVGEQYF. For the CDR3, the DNA is TGTGCCAGTAGTATAAATGGCATCGTGGGAGAGCAGTACTTC.

The V call is TRBV19, the J call TRBJ1-4, with 7 positions matching TRBD1. CDR3 length: 16 amino acids. Germline lookup yields CDR1 LNHDA and CDR2 SQIVND (reference sequence). The junction had 7 bases not matched to a gene; V was cut back by 6 bases and J by 0 bases. CDR3 sequence: CASSRDSLATNEKLFF. The CDR3 nucleotides are TGTGCCAGTAGCCGGGACAGCCTTGCAACTAATGAAAAACTGTTTTTT. The full variable domain, with the rest looked up from reference TRBV19 and TRBJ1-4, is DGGITQSPKYLFRKEGQNVTLSCEQNLNHDAMYWYRQDPGQGLRLIYYSQIVNDFQKGDIAEGYSVSREKKESFPLTVTSAQKNPTAFYLCASSRDSLATNEKLFFGSGTQLSVL.

V and J are TRBV6-5 and TRBJ2-7; D gene unclear. The V end lost 6 bases, the J end lost 0 bases, and 12 bases lay between the germline ends. Germline V gene sequence: CDR1 MNHEY, CDR2 SVGAGI. This CDR3 comprises 14 residues. CDR3: CASSPDYISYEQYF. The CDR3, as DNA: TGTGCCAGCAGCCCGGATTACATCTCCTACGAGCAGTACTTC.

The chain couples TRBV7-3 to TRBJ2-3; TRBD2 matches 7 bases. The V gene end was trimmed by 5 bases and the J gene end by 0 bases; junction bases not matched to a gene: 5. CDR3 size: 15 residues. Germline V lookup: CDR1 SGHTA, CDR2 FQGTGA. Written as DNA, the CDR3 is TGTGCCAGCAGCGCGAGCGGGGCCAGCACAGATACGCAGTATTTT. Translating it yields CASSASGASTDTQYF.

The table lists this clone with a few counts. At one boundary the junction diverges from the germline segment, which might be a read error. The chain combines TRBV2 with TRBJ1-2; D gene ambiguous. The germline V gene has CDR1 SNHLY and CDR2 FYNNEI. This CDR3 has 11 residues. The CDR3 sequence: CASREVLGYTF. DNA of the CDR3: TGTGCCAGCAGAGAAGTCTTGGGCTACACCTTC. The full variable domain, rest sourced from reference TRBV2 and TRBJ1-2, is EPEVTQTPSHQVTQMGQEVILRCVPISNHLYFYWYRQILGQKVEFLVSFYNNEISEKSEIFDDQFSVERPDGSNFTLKIRSTKLEDSAMYFCASREVLGYTFGSGTRLTVV.

This clone was recorded a few times. The CDR3, as DNA: TGTGCCAGTAGTAGGGAGGGGGACACTGAAGCTTTCTTT. Encoded protein: CASSREGDTEAFF. The chain joins TRBV19 to TRBJ1-1; D perhaps matches TRBD1 (6 bases). Per germline, CDR1 LNHDA and CDR2 SQIVND (reference sequence). This CDR3 is 13 amino acids long. Trimming took 4 bases from V and 3 from J, leaving 9 bases between them.

The CDR3 sequence is CASSQGRRTDVLGLFF. The CDR3 nucleotides are TGTGCCAGCAGCCAGGGGCGACGCACGGACGTTCTTGGACTGTTTTTT. The chain recombines TRBV4-2 with TRBJ1-4, with D possibly being TRBD1 (5 bases). V was cut by 3 bases and J by 13 bases, with 24 bases left in between. Germline V CDR1 and CDR2: LGHNA, YNFKEQ. CDR3 length: 16 residues.

The V and J genes are TRBV7-2 and TRBJ1-5, with D perhaps TRBD1 (5 bases). With 4 bases removed from V and 5 bases from J, the gap between germline ends came to 15 bases. Germline V gene data show CDR1 as SGHTA and CDR2 as FQGNSA. The CDR3 runs to 15 residues. CDR3 in DNA: TGTGCCAGCAGCTCCAGGGTAGGAGGTGATCAGCCCCAGCATTTT. As protein: CASSSRVGGDQPQHF.

This clone was counted between two and nine times. The CDR3 protein is CASSLSGTGSRSNYGYTF. The CDR3 DNA reads as TGTGCCAGCAGTTTATCCGGAACAGGGTCCAGGTCTAACTATGGCTACACCTTC. The chain has TRBV28 and TRBJ1-2; possibly TRBD1 for D (6 bases). The germline gives CDR1 MDHEN, CDR2 SYDVKM. Trimming left V 1 base short and J 0 bases short, with 18 bases between. There are 18 residues in the CDR3.

The chain joins TRBV29-1 to TRBJ2-1, with unresolved D. The germline V and J ends were trimmed by 2 bases and 3 bases, with 5 bases remaining between them. The CDR3 has 12 amino acids. The germline V gene has CDR1 SQVTM and CDR2 ANQGSEA. CDR3 sequence reads: CSVEWVYNEQFF. CDR3 bases: TGCAGCGTTGAATGGGTCTACAATGAGCAGTTCTTC.

This clone was observed a few times. The V call is TRBV30, the J call TRBJ1-1; the D is unclear. V lost 5 bases to trimming and J lost 4 bases, with 14 bases between them. This CDR3 has 13 residues. Germline V gives CDR1 GTSNPN, CDR2 SVGIG (reference sequence). The chain's CDR3 is CAWAGGMATEAFF. Written as DNA, the CDR3 is TGTGCCTGGGCAGGAGGGATGGCCACTGAAGCTTTCTTT. The variable domain in full, with the rest retrieved from reference TRBV30 and TRBJ1-1, is SQTIHQWPATLVQPVGSPLSLECTVEGTSNPNLYWYRQAAGRGLQLLFYSVGIGQISSEVPQNLSASRPQDRQFILSSKKLLLSDSGFYLCAWAGGMATEAFFGQGTRLTVV.

The V call is TRBV5-1, the J call TRBJ1-1, with a weak D call TRBD1 (5 bases). Germline V gene data show CDR1 as SGHRS and CDR2 as YFSETQ. V was trimmed by 4 bases and J by 5 bases, leaving 12 bases between them. This CDR3 has 13 amino acids. Here the CDR3 DNA reads TGCGCCAGCAGCATAGACAGTCAGACTGAAGCTTTCTTT. Amino acids: CASSIDSQTEAFF.

As concerns this clone: Germline is not matched at one junction end, which may reflect a read error. This chain uses TRBV5-5 with TRBJ2-7; D remains ambiguous. The CDR3 has 14 amino acids. Germline V gene lookup returns CDR1 SGHKS and CDR2 YYEKEE (reference sequence). This CDR3 reads CASSLTRLSDEQYF. In DNA, the CDR3 is TGTGCCAGCAGCCTTACACGACTCTCCGACGAGCAGTACTTC.

The chain combines TRBV11-3 with TRBJ1-2, with TRBD1 matching over 9 bases. J gave up 2 bases and V 3 bases, and 4 bases lay outside the gene matches. Germline CDR1 SGHNT, CDR2 YENEEA. This CDR3 is built from 15 residues. The CDR3 nucleotides are TGTGCCAGCAGCTTGGGACAGGGTGCGAACTATGGCTACACCTTC. It encodes CASSLGQGANYGYTF.

The DNA of the CDR3 is TGTGCCAGCAGCATAGGGCAGGGCATGAACACTGAAGCTTTCTTT. Amino acid sequence: CASSIGQGMNTEAFF. The chain links TRBV7-9 to TRBJ1-1; tentatively, D is TRBD1 (5 bases). The V gene's germline CDR1 is SEHNR and CDR2 FQNEAQ (reference sequence). This CDR3 has 15 residues. With 5 bases removed from V and 0 bases from J, the gap between germline ends came to 13 bases.

The chain uses TRBV9 and TRBJ2-2; D possibly matches TRBD1 or TRBD2 (5 bases each). Trimming removed 5 bases from V and 1 base from J, with 12 bases in between. Germline V gives CDR1 SGDLS, CDR2 YYNGEE. This CDR3 is built from 15 residues. CDR3 residues: CASRRAGRNTGELFF. DNA for the CDR3: TGTGCCAGCAGGAGGGCAGGGAGGAACACCGGGGAGCTGTTTTTT.

As to this clone: One end of the junction does not line up with germline, which may come from a read error. The chain recombines TRBV5-1 with TRBJ2-7, with no clear D. In germline, CDR1 is SGHRS, CDR2 YFSETQ. The CDR3 covers 11 residues. The CDR3 coding sequence is TGTGCCAGCAGCCGTCACTACGAGCAGTACTTC. Translating it yields CASSRHYEQYF. Looking up the rest from reference TRBV5-1 and TRBJ2-7 gives the full variable domain: KAGVTQTPRYLIKTRGQQVTLSCSPISGHRSVSWYQQTPGQGLQFLFEYFSETQRNKGNFPGRFSGRQFSNSRSEMNVSTLELGDSALYLCASSRHYEQYFGPGTRLTVT.

The sample holds a few counts of this clone. This chain uses TRBV6-1 with TRBJ2-5; D not resolved. This CDR3 region has 14 residues. The germline CDR1 and CDR2 sequences are MNHNS and SASEGT. V was pared by 1 base and J by 3 bases, with 9 bases between. The CDR3 bases are TGTGCCAGCAGTGAAGATCTGAGGAAAGAGACCCAGTACTTC. It specifies CASSEDLRKETQYF.

A few counts support this clone. The CDR3 is CASSRQTGTNTEAFF. As DNA, the CDR3 is TGTGCCAGCAGCCGACAGACAGGGACGAACACTGAAGCTTTCTTT. This chain uses TRBV4-2 with TRBJ1-1, with 7 bases identical to TRBD1. The CDR3 contains 15 residues. CDR1 and CDR2 (germline): LGHNA, YNFKEQ. V lost 4 bases, J lost 1 base, and 6 bases stayed unmatched.

This chain uses TRBV2 with TRBJ1-1, with 7 bases aligning to TRBD1. Looked up from germline, CDR1 is SNHLY and CDR2 is FYNNEI. J was trimmed by 4 bases and V by 6 bases; bases with no gene match: 5. The CDR3 is made up of 13 amino acids. CDR3 residues: CASSQQGTTEAFF. In DNA, the CDR3 is TGTGCCAGCAGCCAACAGGGGACCACTGAAGCTTTCTTT.

V usage is TRBV5-4 and J usage is TRBJ1-1; D remains ambiguous. Germline V gene sequence: CDR1 SGHNT, CDR2 YYREEE (reference sequence). This CDR3 has 14 residues. V lost 0 bases and J 4 bases, leaving 10 bases between the germline ends. For the CDR3, the DNA is TGTGCCAGCAGCTTGGAAGGGTCTGGCACTGAAGCTTTCTTT. The encoded protein is CASSLEGSGTEAFF.

The chain employs TRBV7-9 and TRBJ2-7, with D unclear. CDR3 length: 12 residues. V was cut by 3 bases and J by 4 bases, with 7 bases left in between. CDR1 and CDR2 from the germline V gene are SEHNR and FQNEAQ (reference sequence). The CDR3 reads CASSFRSYEQYF. CDR3 nucleotides: TGTGCCAGCAGCTTCCGGTCATACGAGCAGTACTTC.

V and J are TRBV4-2 and TRBJ1-1; maybe TRBD1 (5 bases). Trimming left V 2 bases short and J 2 bases short, with 12 bases between. The CDR3 totals 15 residues. Germline loops: CDR1 LGHNA, CDR2 YNFKEQ. The CDR3 DNA sequence: TGTGCCAGCAGCCAAATAGGGGTGCCTAACACTGAAGCTTTCTTT. It codes for CASSQIGVPNTEAFF.